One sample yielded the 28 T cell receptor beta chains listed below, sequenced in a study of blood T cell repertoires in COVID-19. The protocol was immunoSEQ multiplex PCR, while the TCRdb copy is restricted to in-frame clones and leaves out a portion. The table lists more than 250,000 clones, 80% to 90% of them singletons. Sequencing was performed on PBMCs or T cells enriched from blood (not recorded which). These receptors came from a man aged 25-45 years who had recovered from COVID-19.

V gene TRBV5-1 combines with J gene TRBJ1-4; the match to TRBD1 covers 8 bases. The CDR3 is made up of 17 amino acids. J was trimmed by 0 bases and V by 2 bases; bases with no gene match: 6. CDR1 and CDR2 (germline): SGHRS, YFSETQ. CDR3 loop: CASSFGRGLPTNEKLFF. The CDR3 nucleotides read TGCGCCAGCAGCTTCGGCAGGGGGCTACCAACTAATGAAAAACTGTTTTTT.

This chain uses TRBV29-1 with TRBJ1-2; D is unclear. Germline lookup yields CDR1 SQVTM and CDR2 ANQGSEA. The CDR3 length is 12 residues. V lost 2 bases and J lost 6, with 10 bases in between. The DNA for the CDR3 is TGCAGCGTTGAAACCAGCCGGGATGGCTACACCTTC. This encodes CSVETSRDGYTF. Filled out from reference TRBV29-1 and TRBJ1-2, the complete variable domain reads SAVISQKPSRDICQRGTSLTIQCQVDSQVTMMFWYRQQPGQSLTLIATANQGSEATYESGFVIDKFPISRPNLTFSTLTVSNMSPEDSSIYLCSVETSRDGYTFGSGTRLTVV.

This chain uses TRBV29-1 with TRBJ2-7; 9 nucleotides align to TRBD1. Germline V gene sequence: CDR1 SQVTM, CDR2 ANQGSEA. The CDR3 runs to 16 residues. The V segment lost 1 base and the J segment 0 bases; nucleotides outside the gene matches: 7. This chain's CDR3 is CSVEGGQGRSSYEQYF. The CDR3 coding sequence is TGCAGCGTTGAAGGGGGACAGGGACGAAGCTCCTACGAGCAGTACTTC.

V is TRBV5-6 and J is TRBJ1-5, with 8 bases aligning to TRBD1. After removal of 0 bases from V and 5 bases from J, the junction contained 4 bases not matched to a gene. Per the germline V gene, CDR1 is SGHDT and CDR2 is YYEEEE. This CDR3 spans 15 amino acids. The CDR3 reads CASSLAGGVDQPQHF. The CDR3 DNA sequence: TGTGCCAGCAGCTTGGCAGGGGGCGTCGATCAGCCCCAGCATTTT.

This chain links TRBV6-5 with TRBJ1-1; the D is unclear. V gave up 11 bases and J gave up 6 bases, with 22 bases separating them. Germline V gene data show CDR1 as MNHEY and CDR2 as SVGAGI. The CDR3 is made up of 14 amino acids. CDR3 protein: CAAIGVGLGAEAFF. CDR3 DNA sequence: TGTGCCGCCATCGGGGTAGGTCTTGGGGCTGAAGCTTTCTTT.

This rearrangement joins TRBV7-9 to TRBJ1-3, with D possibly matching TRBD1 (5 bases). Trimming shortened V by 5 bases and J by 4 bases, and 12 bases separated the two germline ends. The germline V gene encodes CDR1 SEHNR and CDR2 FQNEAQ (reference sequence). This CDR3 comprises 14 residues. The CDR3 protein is CASSPGQEGNTIYF. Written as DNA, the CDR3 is TGTGCCAGCAGCCCAGGACAAGAAGGAAACACCATATATTTT.

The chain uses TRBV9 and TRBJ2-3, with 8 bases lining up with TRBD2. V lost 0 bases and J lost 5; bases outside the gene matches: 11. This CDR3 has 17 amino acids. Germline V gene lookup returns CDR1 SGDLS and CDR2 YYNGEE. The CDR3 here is CASSVGGVAGYQDTQYF. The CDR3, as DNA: TGTGCCAGCAGCGTAGGGGGAGTAGCGGGGTATCAAGATACGCAGTATTTT.

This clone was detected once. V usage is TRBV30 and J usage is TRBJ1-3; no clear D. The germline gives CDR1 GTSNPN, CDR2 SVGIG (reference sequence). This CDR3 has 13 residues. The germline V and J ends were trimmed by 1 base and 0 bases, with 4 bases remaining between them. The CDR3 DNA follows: TGTGCCTGGAGTGGGCCCTCTGGAAACACCATATATTTT. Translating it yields CAWSGPSGNTIYF.

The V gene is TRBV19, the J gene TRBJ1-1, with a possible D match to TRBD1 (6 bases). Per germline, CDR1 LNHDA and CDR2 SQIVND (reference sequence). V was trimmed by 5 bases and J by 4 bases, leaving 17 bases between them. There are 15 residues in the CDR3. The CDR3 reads CASSSNRARGTEAFF. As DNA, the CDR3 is TGTGCCAGTAGTTCAAACAGGGCGAGGGGCACTGAAGCTTTCTTT.

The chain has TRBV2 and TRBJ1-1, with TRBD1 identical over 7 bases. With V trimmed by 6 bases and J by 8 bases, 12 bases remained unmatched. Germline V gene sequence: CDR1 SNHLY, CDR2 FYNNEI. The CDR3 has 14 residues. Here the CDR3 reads CASSRELYRGEAFF. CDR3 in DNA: TGTGCCAGCAGCCGAGAACTATACAGGGGCGAAGCTTTCTTT.

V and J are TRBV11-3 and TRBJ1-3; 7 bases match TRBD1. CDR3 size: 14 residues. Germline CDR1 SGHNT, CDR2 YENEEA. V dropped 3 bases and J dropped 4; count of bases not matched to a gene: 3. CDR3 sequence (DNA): TGTGCCAGCAGCTTGACAGGGTCCGGAAACACCATATATTTT. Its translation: CASSLTGSGNTIYF.

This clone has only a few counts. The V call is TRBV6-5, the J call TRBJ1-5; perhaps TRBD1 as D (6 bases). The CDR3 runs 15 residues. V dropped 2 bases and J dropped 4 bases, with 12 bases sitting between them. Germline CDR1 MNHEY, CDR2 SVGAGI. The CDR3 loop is CASSYKGERNQPQHF. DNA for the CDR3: TGTGCCAGCAGTTACAAGGGGGAGAGGAATCAGCCCCAGCATTTT.

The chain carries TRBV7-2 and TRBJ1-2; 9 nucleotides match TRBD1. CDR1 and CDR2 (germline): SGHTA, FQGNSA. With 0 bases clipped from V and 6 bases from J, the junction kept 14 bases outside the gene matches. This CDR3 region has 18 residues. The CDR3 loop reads CASSLARGSGQGYDGYTF. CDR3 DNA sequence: TGTGCCAGCAGCTTAGCGCGGGGTTCAGGACAGGGGTATGATGGCTACACCTTC.

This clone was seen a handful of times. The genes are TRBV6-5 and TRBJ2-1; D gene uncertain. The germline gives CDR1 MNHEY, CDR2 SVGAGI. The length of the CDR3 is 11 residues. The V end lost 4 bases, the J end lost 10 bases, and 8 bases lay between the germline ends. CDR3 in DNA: TGTGCCAGCAGTTTGTTTTCAGAGCAGTTCTTC. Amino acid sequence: CASSLFSEQFF.

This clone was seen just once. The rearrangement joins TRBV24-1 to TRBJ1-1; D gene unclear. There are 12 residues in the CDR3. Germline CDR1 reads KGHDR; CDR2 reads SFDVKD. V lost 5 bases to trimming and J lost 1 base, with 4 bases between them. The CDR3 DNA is TGTGCCACCAGTGGGGCGAACACTGAAGCTTTCTTT. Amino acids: CATSGANTEAFF.

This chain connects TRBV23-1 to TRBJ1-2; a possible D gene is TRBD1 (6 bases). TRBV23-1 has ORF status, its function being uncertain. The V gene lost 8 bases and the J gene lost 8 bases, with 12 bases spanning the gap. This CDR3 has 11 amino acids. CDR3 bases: TGCGCCAGCCGGGGGGGCTGCGGCTACACCTTC. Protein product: CASRGGCGYTF.

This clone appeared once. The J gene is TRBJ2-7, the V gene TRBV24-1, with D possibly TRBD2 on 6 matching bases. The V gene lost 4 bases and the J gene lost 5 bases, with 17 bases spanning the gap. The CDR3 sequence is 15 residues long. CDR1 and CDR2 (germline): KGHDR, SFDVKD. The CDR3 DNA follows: TGTGCCACCAGTGACCCAGGGACTCCCGCGGACGAGCAGTACTTC. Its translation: CATSDPGTPADEQYF.

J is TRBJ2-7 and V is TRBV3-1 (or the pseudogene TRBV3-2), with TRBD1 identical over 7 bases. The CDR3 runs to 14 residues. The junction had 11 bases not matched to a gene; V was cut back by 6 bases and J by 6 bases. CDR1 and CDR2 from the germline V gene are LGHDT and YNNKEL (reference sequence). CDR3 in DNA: TGTGCCAGCAGTCTACCGGGACAGACTACCGAGCAGTACTTC. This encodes CASSLPGQTTEQYF.

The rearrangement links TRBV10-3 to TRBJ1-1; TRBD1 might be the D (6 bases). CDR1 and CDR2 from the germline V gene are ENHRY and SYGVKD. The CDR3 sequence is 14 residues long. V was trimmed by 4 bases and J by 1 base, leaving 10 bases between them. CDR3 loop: CAISGEGGNTEAFF. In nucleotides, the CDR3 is TGTGCCATCAGTGGCGAAGGGGGGAACACTGAAGCTTTCTTT.

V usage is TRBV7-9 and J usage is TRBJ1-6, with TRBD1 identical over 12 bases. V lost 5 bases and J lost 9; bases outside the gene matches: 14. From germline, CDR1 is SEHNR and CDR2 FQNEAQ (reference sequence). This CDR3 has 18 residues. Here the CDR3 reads CASSPQIPGQGAGSPLHF. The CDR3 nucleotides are TGTGCCAGCAGCCCTCAAATACCGGGACAGGGGGCAGGTTCACCCCTCCACTTT. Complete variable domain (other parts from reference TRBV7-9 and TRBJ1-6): DTGVSQNPRHKITKRGQNVTFRCDPISEHNRLYWYRQTLGQGPEFLTYFQNEAQLEKSRLLSDRFSAERPKGSFSTLEIQRTEQGDSAMYLCASSPQIPGQGAGSPLHFGNGTRLTVT.

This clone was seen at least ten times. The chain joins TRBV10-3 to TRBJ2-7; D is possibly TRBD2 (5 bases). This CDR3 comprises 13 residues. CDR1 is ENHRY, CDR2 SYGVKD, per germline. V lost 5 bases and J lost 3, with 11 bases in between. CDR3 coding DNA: TGTGCCATCAGTCAGGATGGGAGCTACGAGCAGTACTTC. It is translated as CAISQDGSYEQYF.

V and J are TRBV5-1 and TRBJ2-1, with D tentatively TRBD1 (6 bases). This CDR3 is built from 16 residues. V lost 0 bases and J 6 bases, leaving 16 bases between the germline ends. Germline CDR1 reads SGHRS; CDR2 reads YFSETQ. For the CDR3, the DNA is TGCGCCAGCAGCTTGGTATCCCAGGGGAAAGCCAATGAGCAGTTCTTC. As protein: CASSLVSQGKANEQFF.

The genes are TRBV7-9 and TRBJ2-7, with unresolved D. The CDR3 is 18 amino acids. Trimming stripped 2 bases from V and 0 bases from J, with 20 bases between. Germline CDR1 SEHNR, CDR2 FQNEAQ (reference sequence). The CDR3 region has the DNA TGTGCCAGCAGCTTATTGGTAGAGACAAGACCGATCTCCTACGAGCAGTACTTC. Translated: CASSLLVETRPISYEQYF. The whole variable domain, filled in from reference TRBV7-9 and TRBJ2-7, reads DTGVSQNPRHKITKRGQNVTFRCDPISEHNRLYWYRQTLGQGPEFLTYFQNEAQLEKSRLLSDRFSAERPKGSFSTLEIQRTEQGDSAMYLCASSLLVETRPISYEQYFGPGTRLTVT.

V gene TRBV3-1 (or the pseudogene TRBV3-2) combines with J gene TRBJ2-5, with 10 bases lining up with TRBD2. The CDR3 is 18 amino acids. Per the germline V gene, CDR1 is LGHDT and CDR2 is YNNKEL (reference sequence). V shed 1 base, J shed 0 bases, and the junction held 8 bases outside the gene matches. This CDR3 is CASSQVPSGGLYQETQYF. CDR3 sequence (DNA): TGTGCCAGCAGCCAAGTCCCTAGCGGGGGACTATACCAAGAGACCCAGTACTTC.

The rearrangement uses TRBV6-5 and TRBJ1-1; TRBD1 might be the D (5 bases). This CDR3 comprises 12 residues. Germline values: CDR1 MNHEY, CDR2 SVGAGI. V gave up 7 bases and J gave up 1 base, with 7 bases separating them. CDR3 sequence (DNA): TGTGCCAGCATTAGGGGGAACACTGAAGCTTTCTTT. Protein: CASIRGNTEAFF.

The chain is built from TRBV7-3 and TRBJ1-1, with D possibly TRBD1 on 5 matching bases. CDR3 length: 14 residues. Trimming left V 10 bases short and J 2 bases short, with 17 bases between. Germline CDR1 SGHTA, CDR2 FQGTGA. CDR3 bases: TGTGCCACCCTTCGGGGGGGAATAAACACTGAAGCTTTCTTT. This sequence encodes CATLRGGINTEAFF.

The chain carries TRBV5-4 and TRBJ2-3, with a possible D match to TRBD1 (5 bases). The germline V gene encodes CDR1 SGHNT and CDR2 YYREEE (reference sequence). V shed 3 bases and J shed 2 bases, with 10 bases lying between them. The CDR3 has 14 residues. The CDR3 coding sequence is TGTGCCAGCAGCTCCCAGGGAAACACAGATACGCAGTATTTT. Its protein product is CASSSQGNTDTQYF.

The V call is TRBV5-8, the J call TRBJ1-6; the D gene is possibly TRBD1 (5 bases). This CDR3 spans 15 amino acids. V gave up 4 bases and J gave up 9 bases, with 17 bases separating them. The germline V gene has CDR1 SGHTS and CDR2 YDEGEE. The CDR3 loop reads CASSLYHAGGSPLHF. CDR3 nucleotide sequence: TGTGCCAGCAGCCTGTATCATGCGGGGGGTTCACCCCTCCACTTT.